This T cell receptor (beta chain) was obtained from a study of CXCR3-negative and CXCR3-positive naive CD8 T cells. General study findings and limits: Hydrophobicity was higher for TRB CDR3s found in CXCR3-positive naive cells than in CXCR3-negative naive cells.

Comment on this clonotype: The antigen remains unidentified.

Germline V gene lookup returns CDR1 LNHNV and CDR2 YYDKDF (reference sequence). The CDR3 is 15 residues long. UMI-labeled 5' RACE TRB cDNA libraries were prepared from the cells. TCRdb reprocessed the 5' RACE reads, with one entry per CDR3 protein and no DNA. Its clone listing holds roughly 110,000 distinct CDR3 sequences. The chain is built from TRBV15 and TRBJ2-7; TCRdb's assignment of TRBD2 cannot be checked, as there is no DNA. The sequenced sample consisted of naive CXCR3+ CD8+ T cells from blood. Subset described: CD45RO-CCR7+CD27+CD95- naive CD8+ T cells expressing CXCR3 (TNR3+). The sequence derives from a human donor in good health. Some clones in this sample may be carry-over from other donors' samples. The CDR3 sequence is CATSRISGSGGLQYF. The full variable domain, with the rest looked up from reference TRBV15 and TRBJ2-7, is DAMVIQNPRYQVTQFGKPVTLSCSQTLNHNVMYWYQQKSSQAPKLLFHYYDKDFNNEADTPDNFQSRRPNTSFCFLDIRSPGLGDTAMYLCATSRISGSGGLQYFGPGTRLTVT.